One and the same sample provided the 30 T cell receptor beta chains below, sequenced in a study of control samples from healthy donors and cancer patients. Libraries were prepared by immunoSEQ multiplex PCR; TCRdb keeps only in-frame clonotypes and omits some of them. The sample lists roughly 68,000 clones, 75% to 85% occurring once. Sequenced: blood. These receptors all stem from a man aged 55 to 70 in good health.

This rearrangement joins TRBV9 to TRBJ1-2, with 7 bases that match TRBD1. CDR1 is SGDLS, CDR2 YYNGEE, per germline. The CDR3 is made up of 15 amino acids. V shed 0 bases and J 7 bases; nucleotides not matched to a gene: 9. CDR3 sequence: CASSVGQGLMSGYTF. The CDR3 bases are TGTGCCAGCAGCGTAGGACAGGGTTTGATGAGTGGCTACACCTTC.

The chain couples TRBV21-1 to TRBJ2-7. TRBV21-1 is a pseudogene locus. The CDR3 sequence is 12 residues long. The CDR3, as DNA: TGTGCCAGCAGCGCTTTGGGGAACGAGCAGTACTTC. Translated, it gives CASSALGNEQYF.

About this clone: At one end, the junction sequence differs from germline, possibly due to a read error. The rearrangement links TRBV7-2 to TRBJ2-5; 8 bases agree with TRBD2. The CDR3 is 15 residues long. Per the germline V gene, CDR1 is SGHTA and CDR2 is FQGNSA. The CDR3 protein is CASSPREGRQEAQYF. CDR3 sequence (DNA): TGTGCCAGCAGCCCACGGGAGGGGCGCCAAGAGGCCCAGTACTTC.

The rearrangement joins TRBV2 to TRBJ2-3; 8 bases line up with TRBD1. In germline, CDR1 is SNHLY, CDR2 FYNNEI. The CDR3 sequence is 16 residues long. The ends lost 5 bases at V and 6 bases at J; junction bases unmatched: 13. CDR3 sequence reads: CASSSDRAVREDTQYF. As DNA, the CDR3 is TGTGCCAGCAGTTCGGACAGGGCGGTTCGGGAGGATACGCAGTATTTT.

This clone is a singleton in its sample. The chain uses TRBV10-3 and TRBJ1-1; unclear D gene. Looked up from germline, CDR1 is ENHRY and CDR2 is SYGVKD. The CDR3 extends over 15 amino acids. Deletions cut 0 bases from V and 8 bases from J, with 16 bases between. In DNA form, the CDR3 reads TGTGCCATCAGTGAGTCGAGCTCGGGATGGAGGGAAGCTTTCTTT. Translation gives CAISESSSGWREAFF.

The J gene is TRBJ2-3, the V gene TRBV4-2, with TRBD2 matching 11 bases. The germline V gene has CDR1 LGHNA and CDR2 YNFKEQ. The CDR3 sequence is 15 residues long. Trimming at V came to 8 bases and at J to 1 base, leaving 5 bases not matched to a gene. This CDR3 is CASEGSGRGTDTQYF. The DNA of the CDR3 is TGTGCCAGCGAGGGTAGCGGGAGGGGCACAGATACGCAGTATTTT.

The rearrangement uses TRBV20-1 and TRBJ1-2; no definite D call. Germline loops: CDR1 DFQATT, CDR2 SNEGSKA (reference sequence). Trimming removed 5 bases from V and 8 bases from J, with 9 bases in between. The CDR3 is made up of 10 amino acids. The DNA for the CDR3 is TGCAGTGCTGGAAAGAACGGCTACACCTTC. Translated: CSAGKNGYTF.

The J gene is TRBJ1-2, the V gene TRBV13; TRBD1 aligns across 12 bases. Germline CDR1 and CDR2: PRHDT and FYEKMQ (reference sequence). V was pared by 4 bases and J by 2 bases, with 5 bases of the junction left unmatched. The CDR3 covers 16 residues. The DNA of the CDR3 is TGTGCCAGCAGCTCCGGGACAGGGGGCTCGAACTATGGCTACACCTTC. This sequence encodes CASSSGTGGSNYGYTF.

The CDR3 here is CASSSGQGKGGELFF. The CDR3 nucleotides are TGTGCCAGCAGCTCCGGACAGGGGAAGGGCGGGGAGCTGTTTTTT. V usage is TRBV11-3 and J usage is TRBJ2-2; 9 bases align to TRBD1. The CDR3 extends over 15 amino acids. Germline CDR1 reads SGHNT; CDR2 reads YENEEA. With V trimmed by 4 bases and J by 7 bases, 7 bases remained unmatched.

This clone was counted between two and nine times. The chain is built from TRBV18 and TRBJ2-1; 10 bases match TRBD1. Trimming at V came to 2 bases and at J to 3 bases, leaving 10 bases not matched to a gene. Germline CDR1 is KGHSH and CDR2 is LQKENI. CDR3 size: 18 residues. The CDR3 protein is CASSPTPHWDRGYNEQFF. The CDR3 region has the DNA TGTGCCAGCTCACCAACGCCTCACTGGGACAGGGGCTACAATGAGCAGTTCTTC.

The rearrangement uses TRBV19 and TRBJ2-1, with TRBD2 matching over 15 bases. The CDR3 is made up of 18 amino acids. V was pared by 4 bases and J by 2 bases, with 6 bases of the junction left unmatched. Germline V gives CDR1 LNHDA, CDR2 SQIVND (reference sequence). CDR3 in DNA: TGTGCCAGTAGTACCGGGACTAGCGGGAGGACCACCTACAATGAGCAGTTCTTC. Translated: CASSTGTSGRTTYNEQFF.

J is TRBJ1-5 and V is TRBV19; a possible D gene is TRBD1 (6 bases). This CDR3 has 17 residues. Germline CDR1 is LNHDA and CDR2 is SQIVND (reference sequence). Trimming removed 5 bases at V and 6 bases at J, with 23 bases between. Here the CDR3 DNA reads TGTGCCAGTAGTGGCCTCAGTCGGGGGGCGCGAGGTCAGCCCCAGCATTTT. Translation: CASSGLSRGARGQPQHF. Drawing the rest from reference TRBV19 and TRBJ1-5, the complete variable domain is DGGITQSPKYLFRKEGQNVTLSCEQNLNHDAMYWYRQDPGQGLRLIYYSQIVNDFQKGDIAEGYSVSREKKESFPLTVTSAQKNPTAFYLCASSGLSRGARGQPQHFGDGTRLSIL.

V and J are TRBV30 and TRBJ1-3; TRBD1 might be the D (5 bases). Trimming removed 3 bases from V and 1 base from J, with 10 bases in between. This CDR3 comprises 14 residues. In germline, CDR1 is GTSNPN, CDR2 SVGIG (reference sequence). The CDR3 sequence: CAWSRQRSGNTIYF. The CDR3 bases are TGTGCCTGGAGCAGACAGAGATCTGGAAACACCATATATTTT.

Turning to this clone: At the DNA level, this CDR3 is encoded by other sequences in the same sample as well. V and J are TRBV11-2 and TRBJ2-3; D unclear. Germline loops: CDR1 SGHAT, CDR2 FQNNGV. V was cut by 4 bases and J by 0 bases, with 2 bases left in between. The CDR3 spans 12 residues. In nucleotides, the CDR3 is TGTGCCAGCAGCTCAAGCACAGATACGCAGTATTTT. Translating gives CASSSSTDTQYF. The variable domain in full, with the rest retrieved from reference TRBV11-2 and TRBJ2-3, is EAGVAQSPRYKIIEKRQSVAFWCNPISGHATLYWYQQILGQGPKLLIQFQNNGVVDDSQLPKDRFSAERLKGVDSTLKIQPAKLEDSAVYLCASSSSTDTQYFGPGTRLTVL.

The chain links TRBV7-3 to TRBJ2-1, with D perhaps being TRBD1 or TRBD2 (5 bases each). V was pared by 3 bases and J by 3 bases, with 9 bases between. The CDR3 spans 14 residues. CDR1 is SGHTA, CDR2 FQGTGA, per germline. The CDR3 protein is CASSLWGSYNEQFF. CDR3 coding DNA: TGTGCCAGCAGCTTGTGGGGGAGCTACAATGAGCAGTTCTTC.

The V gene is TRBV7-7, the J gene TRBJ1-2, with D tentatively TRBD1 (5 bases). CDR1 and CDR2 from the germline V gene are SSHAT and FNYEAQ (reference sequence). The germline V and J ends were trimmed by 4 bases and 3 bases, with 21 bases remaining between them. This CDR3 is 17 amino acids long. CDR3 coding DNA: TGTGCCAGCAGCTGGGTAGGGGAGGGGACCCCCTACTATGGCTACACCTTC. It is translated as CASSWVGEGTPYYGYTF. Looking up the rest from reference TRBV7-7 and TRBJ1-2 gives the full variable domain: GAGVSQSPRYKVTKRGQDVTLRCDPISSHATLYWYQQALGQGPEFLTYFNYEAQPDKSGLPSDRFSAERPEGSISTLTIQRTEQRDSAMYRCASSWVGEGTPYYGYTFGSGTRLTVV.

This clone was recorded a few times. V gene TRBV29-1 combines with J gene TRBJ2-7, with no clear D. CDR1 SQVTM and CDR2 ANQGSEA come from the germline V gene. The CDR3 loop spans 13 amino acids. The germline V and J ends were trimmed by 2 bases and 3 bases, with 11 bases remaining between them. CDR3 residues: CSVERLQDYEQYF. CDR3 DNA: TGCAGCGTTGAAAGGCTCCAGGACTACGAGCAGTACTTC.

J is TRBJ2-1 and V is TRBV6-5; D might be TRBD2 (6 bases). V was shortened by 10 bases and J by 2 bases, with 9 bases between the two germline ends. The CDR3 extends over 12 amino acids. Germline CDR1 reads MNHEY; CDR2 reads SVGAGI. CDR3 region: CAIRGTYNEQFF. CDR3 DNA: TGTGCCATACGGGGGACCTACAATGAGCAGTTCTTC.

This sequence joins TRBV6-2 or TRBV6-3 and TRBJ2-5; D is unclear. V was pared by 1 base and J by 7 bases, with 16 bases between. The CDR3 has 15 residues. Germline-derived CDR1 and CDR2 are MNHEY and SVGEGT. This CDR3 is CASSYFTAGSWTQYF. The CDR3 nucleotides are TGTGCCAGCAGTTACTTCACAGCTGGGTCTTGGACCCAGTACTTC.

The V call is TRBV18, the J call TRBJ2-3; TRBD1 might be the D (6 bases). CDR3 length: 19 residues. With 3 bases removed from V and 0 bases from J, the gap between germline ends came to 22 bases. CDR1 and CDR2 (germline): KGHSH, LQKENI. CDR3: CASSPSGTPKVSSTDTQYF. The CDR3 coding sequence is TGTGCCAGCTCACCCTCCGGGACACCCAAAGTCTCTAGCACAGATACGCAGTATTTT.

The table lists this clone with a count of one. The genes are TRBV9 and TRBJ2-3; no firm D call. The V gene lost 0 bases and the J gene lost 2 bases, with 4 bases spanning the gap. The CDR3 is 13 amino acids. Germline V gives CDR1 SGDLS, CDR2 YYNGEE. CDR3 in DNA: TGTGCCAGCAGCGTAGCGGTCACAGATACGCAGTATTTT. It is translated as CASSVAVTDTQYF.

This chain uses TRBV5-1 with TRBJ1-6; perhaps TRBD1 as D (6 bases). Per germline, CDR1 SGHRS and CDR2 YFSETQ. The V end was cut by 0 bases, the J end by 10 bases, with 14 bases between. This CDR3 is 15 amino acids long. The CDR3 DNA reads TGCGCCAGCAGCTTGGCGGGGGCGTCTGTATCACCCCTCCACTTT. Translation gives CASSLAGASVSPLHF.

J is TRBJ1-2 and V is TRBV19, with 7 bases matching TRBD1. Unmatched junction bases numbered 4, after V lost 5 bases and J lost 4 bases. The CDR3 sequence is 13 residues long. Germline CDR1 LNHDA, CDR2 SQIVND (reference sequence). The DNA of the CDR3 is TGTGCCAGTAGTTCGACAGGGAGCTATGGCTACACCTTC. Its translation is CASSSTGSYGYTF.

There are a few counts of this clone. The chain uses TRBV11-2 and TRBJ2-2; D not resolved. Germline values: CDR1 SGHAT, CDR2 FQNNGV. This CDR3 contains 11 residues. The V and J ends lost 2 bases and 7 bases respectively, with 2 bases between them. The chain's CDR3 is CASSLFGELFF. CDR3 DNA: TGTGCCAGCAGCTTATTCGGGGAGCTGTTTTTT.

This clone was recorded only once. The chain combines TRBV4-3 with TRBJ1-5, with D hard to call. The V gene's germline CDR1 is LGHNA and CDR2 YSLEER. V gave up 0 bases and J gave up 4 bases, with 7 bases separating them. The CDR3 length is 14 residues. CDR3 residues: CASSQDKGNQPQHF. In nucleotides, the CDR3 is TGCGCCAGCAGCCAAGATAAAGGTAATCAGCCCCAGCATTTT.

V is TRBV24-1 and J is TRBJ2-1, with D possibly TRBD2 on 5 matching bases. This CDR3 is built from 13 residues. V was pared by 4 bases and J by 10 bases, with 13 bases between. Germline V gene data show CDR1 as KGHDR and CDR2 as SFDVKD. CDR3 nucleotides: TGTGCCACCAGTGACTCCGGACTTGGCGAGCAGTTCTTC. Translated: CATSDSGLGEQFF.

Notes on this clone: The sample holds other DNA sequences that translate to the same CDR3. The rearrangement links TRBV3-1 (or the pseudogene TRBV3-2) to TRBJ2-7, with D hard to call. Germline V gene sequence: CDR1 LGHDT, CDR2 YNNKEL (reference sequence). The CDR3 is 14 amino acids. Between the trimmed V and J ends, which lost 1 base and 2 bases, there was a span of 9 bases. CDR3 amino acids: CASSQVPGTYEQYF. CDR3 nucleotide sequence: TGTGCCAGCAGCCAAGTTCCAGGAACCTACGAGCAGTACTTC.

Notes on this clone: The DNA is omitted, as the CDR3 cannot be located on it reliably, and the CDR3 follows TCRdb's listing. CDR3 protein: CASSSSTPSQGANYGYTF. The chain carries TRBV28 and TRBJ1-2; the DNA was not compared with TRBD1, the D call given in the table. Both ends counted, the CDR3 spans 18 residues. Germline-derived CDR1 and CDR2 are MDHEN and SYDVKM.

The gene calls are TRBV18 and TRBJ1-1; D call uncertain. Trimming removed 2 bases from V and 1 base from J, with 8 bases in between. This CDR3 has 14 residues. The germline V gene encodes CDR1 KGHSH and CDR2 LQKENI. As DNA, the CDR3 is TGTGCCAGCTCACCAGGCAGCCCGAACACTGAAGCTTTCTTT. It is translated as CASSPGSPNTEAFF.

CDR3 bases: TGTGCCAGCAGTTTGGTACCAGGGGAAGAGCAGTACTTC. As protein: CASSLVPGEEQYF. The rearrangement links TRBV28 to TRBJ2-7, with a weak D call TRBD1 (6 bases). This CDR3 is built from 13 residues. Trimming shortened V by 3 bases and J by 7 bases, and 13 bases separated the two germline ends. The germline V gene has CDR1 MDHEN and CDR2 SYDVKM.